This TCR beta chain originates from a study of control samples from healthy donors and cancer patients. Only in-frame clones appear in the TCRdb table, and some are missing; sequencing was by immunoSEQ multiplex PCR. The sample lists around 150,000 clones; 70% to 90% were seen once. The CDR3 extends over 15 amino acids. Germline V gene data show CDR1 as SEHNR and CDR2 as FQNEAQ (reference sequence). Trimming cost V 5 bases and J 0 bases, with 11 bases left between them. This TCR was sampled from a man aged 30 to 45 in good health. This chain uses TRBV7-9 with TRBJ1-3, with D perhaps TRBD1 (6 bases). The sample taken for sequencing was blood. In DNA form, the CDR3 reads TGTGCCAGCAGCCCCAGGGGCGTCTCTGGAAACACCATATATTTT. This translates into CASSPRGVSGNTIYF.